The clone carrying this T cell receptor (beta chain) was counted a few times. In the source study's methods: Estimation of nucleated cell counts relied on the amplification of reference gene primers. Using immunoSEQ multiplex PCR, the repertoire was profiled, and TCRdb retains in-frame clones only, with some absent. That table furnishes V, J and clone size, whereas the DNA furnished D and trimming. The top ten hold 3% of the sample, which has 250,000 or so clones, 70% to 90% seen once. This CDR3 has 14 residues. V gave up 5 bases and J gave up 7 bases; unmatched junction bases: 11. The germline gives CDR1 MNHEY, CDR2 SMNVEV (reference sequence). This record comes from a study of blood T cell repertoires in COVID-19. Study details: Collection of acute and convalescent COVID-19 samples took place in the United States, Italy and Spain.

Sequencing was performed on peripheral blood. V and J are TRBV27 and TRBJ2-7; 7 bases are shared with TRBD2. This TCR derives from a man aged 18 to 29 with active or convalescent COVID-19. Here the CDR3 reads CASSVARLAGEQYF. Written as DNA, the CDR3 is TGTGCCAGCAGTGTTGCCCGACTAGCAGGGGAGCAGTACTTC.